This TCR beta chain appears in the sequencing data of a study of identical twins. The CDR3 has 13 residues. V lost 5 bases and J lost 2, with 6 bases in between. This clonotype is medium-sized (0.01 to 0.1%) within its sample. As yet, its antigen is unknown. Regarding the study as a whole: Out-of-frame alpha sequences common to twins exhibited a surplus of low generation probability.

TCRdb processed the 5' RACE reads anew with MiXCR; each CDR3 protein has one entry. The table shows approximately 260,000 distinct CDR3 sequences, with more than 12% occurring only once. This TCR came from a woman younger than 30 in good health. The chain recombines TRBV12-3 or TRBV12-4 with TRBJ2-2; D is unclear. The material sequenced was memory (CD45RO+) T cells sorted from blood. CDR3 protein: CASSHLNTGELFF. The CDR3 nucleotides read TGTGCCAGCAGTCACCTCAACACCGGGGAGCTGTTTTTT.